This TCR beta chain appears in the sequencing data of a study of shared clonotypes between healthy human individuals. CDR3 length: 18 residues. Trimming took 5 bases from V and 5 from J, leaving 22 bases between them. Original processing notes: For the immunoSEQ data, sequences were junction-only without quality scores, so filtering differed. The table came from immunoSEQ multiplex PCR; TCRdb's copy has only in-frame clones and leaves some out. V, J and clone size reflect that table, while D and trimming were determined from the DNA. The data hold 450,000 to 500,000 clones, with roughly 78% observed a single time.

The sequence came from a woman in her 40s in good health. Some clones in this sample may be carry-over from other donors' samples. The chain carries TRBV6-7 and TRBJ2-6; weak D call: TRBD2 (6 bases). TRBV6-7 is identified as an open reading frame with a role that is uncertain. The material sequenced was PBMCs. This chain's CDR3 is CASSLATRLQSRANVLTF. CDR3 bases: TGTGCCAGCAGTCTAGCGACGCGTTTACAAAGTCGGGCCAACGTCCTGACTTTC.